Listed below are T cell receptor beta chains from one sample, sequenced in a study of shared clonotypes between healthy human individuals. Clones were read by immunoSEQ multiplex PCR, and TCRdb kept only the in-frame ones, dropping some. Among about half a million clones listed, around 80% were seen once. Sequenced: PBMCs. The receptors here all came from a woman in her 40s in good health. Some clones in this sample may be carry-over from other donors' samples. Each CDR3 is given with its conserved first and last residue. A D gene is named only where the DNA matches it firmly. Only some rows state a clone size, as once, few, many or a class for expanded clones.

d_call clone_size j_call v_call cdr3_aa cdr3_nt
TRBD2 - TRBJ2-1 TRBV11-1 CASSLGVAGTGIDEQFF TGTGCCAGCAGCTTAGGAGTAGCGGGCACCGGGATTGATGAGCAGTTCTTC
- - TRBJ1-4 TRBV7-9 CASSPSLATNEKLFF TGTGCCAGCAGCCCCTCCCTTGCAACTAATGAAAAACTGTTTTTT
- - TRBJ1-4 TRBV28 CASSFGHEREKLFF TGTGCCAGCAGTTTTGGTCACGAAAGGGAAAAACTGTTTTTT
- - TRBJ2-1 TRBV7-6 CASSLGASNNEQFF TGTGCCAGCAGCTTAGGAGCTTCAAACAATGAGCAGTTCTTC
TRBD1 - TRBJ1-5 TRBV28 CASSSLDRETNQPQHF TGTGCCAGCAGTTCGCTCGACAGGGAGACGAATCAGCCCCAGCATTTT
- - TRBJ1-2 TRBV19 CASSIARGTYGYTF TGTGCCAGTAGTATAGCTCGCGGGACCTATGGCTACACCTTC
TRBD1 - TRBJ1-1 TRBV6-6 CASSSGQGFYTEAFF TGTGCCAGCAGTTCGGGACAGGGGTTTTACACTGAAGCTTTCTTT
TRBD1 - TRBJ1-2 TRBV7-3 CASSPSGQGALGYTF TGTGCCAGCAGCCCTAGCGGACAGGGGGCGCTTGGCTACACCTTC
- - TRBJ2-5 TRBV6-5 CVRGRTKTQETQYF TGTGTCCGGGGGAGGACAAAAACACAAGAGACCCAGTACTTC
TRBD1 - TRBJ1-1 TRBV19 CASARDRNTEAFF TGTGCCAGCGCGCGGGACAGGAACACTGAAGCTTTCTTT
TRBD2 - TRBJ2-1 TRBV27 CASSSDPGLAANEQFF TGTGCCAGCAGTTCAGACCCGGGACTAGCGGCGAATGAGCAGTTCTTC
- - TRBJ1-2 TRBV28 CASRTGNYGYTF TGTGCCAGCAGGACAGGAAACTATGGCTACACCTTC
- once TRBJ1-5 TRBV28 CASTLRVGNQPQHF TGTGCCAGCACCTTGCGGGTTGGCAATCAGCCCCAGCATTTT
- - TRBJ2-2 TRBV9 CASSVTRMDTGELFF TGTGCCAGCAGCGTAACGAGGATGGACACCGGGGAGCTGTTTTTT
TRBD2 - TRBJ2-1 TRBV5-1 CASSLDSGTHNEQFF TGCGCCAGCAGCTTGGATAGCGGGACGCACAATGAGCAGTTCTTC
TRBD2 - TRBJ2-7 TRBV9 CASSRKGLGTREYEQYF TGTGCCAGCAGCAGAAAAGGCCTCGGGACTAGGGAGTACGAGCAGTACTTC
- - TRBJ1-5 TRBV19 CASSIQVNQPQHF TGTGCCAGTAGTATTCAGGTCAATCAGCCCCAGCATTTT
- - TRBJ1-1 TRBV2 CASSYTQGNTEAFF TGTGCCAGCAGTTATACGCAGGGAAACACTGAAGCTTTCTTT